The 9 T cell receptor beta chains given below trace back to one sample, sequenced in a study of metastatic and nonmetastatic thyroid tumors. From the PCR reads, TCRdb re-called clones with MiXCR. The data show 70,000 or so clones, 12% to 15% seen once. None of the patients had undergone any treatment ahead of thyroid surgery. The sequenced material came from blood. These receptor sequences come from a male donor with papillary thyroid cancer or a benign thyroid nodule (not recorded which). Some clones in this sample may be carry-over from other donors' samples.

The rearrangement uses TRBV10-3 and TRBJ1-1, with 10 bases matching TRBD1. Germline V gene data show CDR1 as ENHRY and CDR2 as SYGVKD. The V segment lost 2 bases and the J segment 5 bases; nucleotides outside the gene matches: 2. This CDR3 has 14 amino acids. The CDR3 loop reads CAISEGQGGTEAFF. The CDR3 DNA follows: TGTGCCATCAGTGAGGGACAGGGGGGGACTGAAGCTTTCTTT.

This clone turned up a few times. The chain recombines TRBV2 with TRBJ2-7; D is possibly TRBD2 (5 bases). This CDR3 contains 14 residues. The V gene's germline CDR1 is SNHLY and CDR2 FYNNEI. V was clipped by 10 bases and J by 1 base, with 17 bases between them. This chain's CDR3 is CATRFGLASYEQYF. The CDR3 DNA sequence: TGTGCCACGAGGTTCGGGTTAGCGTCCTACGAGCAGTACTTC.

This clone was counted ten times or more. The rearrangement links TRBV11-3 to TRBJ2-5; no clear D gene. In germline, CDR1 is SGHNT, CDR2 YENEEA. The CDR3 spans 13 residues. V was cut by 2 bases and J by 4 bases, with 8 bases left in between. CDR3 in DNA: TGTGCCAGCAGCTTACAAGGGTCAGAGACCCAGTACTTC. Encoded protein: CASSLQGSETQYF.

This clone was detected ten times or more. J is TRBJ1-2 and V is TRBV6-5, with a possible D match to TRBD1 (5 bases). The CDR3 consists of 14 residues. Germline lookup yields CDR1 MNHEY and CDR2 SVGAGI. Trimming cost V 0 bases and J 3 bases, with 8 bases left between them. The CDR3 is CASSYSIGDYGYTF. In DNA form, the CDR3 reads TGTGCCAGCAGTTACTCGATAGGGGACTATGGCTACACCTTC.

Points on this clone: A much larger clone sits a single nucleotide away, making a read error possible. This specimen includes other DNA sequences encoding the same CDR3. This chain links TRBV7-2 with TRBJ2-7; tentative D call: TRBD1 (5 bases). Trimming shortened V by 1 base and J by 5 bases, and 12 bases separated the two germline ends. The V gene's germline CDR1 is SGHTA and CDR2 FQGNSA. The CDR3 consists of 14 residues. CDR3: CASSLGGAGNEQYF. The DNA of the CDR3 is TGTGCCAGCAGCTTAGGTGGGGCAGGTAACGAGCAGTACTTC.

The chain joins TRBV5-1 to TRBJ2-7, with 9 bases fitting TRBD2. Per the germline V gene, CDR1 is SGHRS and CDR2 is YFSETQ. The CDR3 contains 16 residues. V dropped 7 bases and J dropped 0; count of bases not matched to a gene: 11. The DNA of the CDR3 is TGCGCCAGCTTACCTACAGCGGGGGGTCTCTCCTACGAGCAGTACTTC. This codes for CASLPTAGGLSYEQYF.

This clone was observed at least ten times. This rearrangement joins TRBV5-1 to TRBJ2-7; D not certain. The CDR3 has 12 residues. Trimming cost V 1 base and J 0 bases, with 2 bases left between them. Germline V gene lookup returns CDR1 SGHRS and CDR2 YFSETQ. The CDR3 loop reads CASSLSSYEQYF. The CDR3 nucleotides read TGCGCCAGCAGCTTGTCCTCCTACGAGCAGTACTTC.

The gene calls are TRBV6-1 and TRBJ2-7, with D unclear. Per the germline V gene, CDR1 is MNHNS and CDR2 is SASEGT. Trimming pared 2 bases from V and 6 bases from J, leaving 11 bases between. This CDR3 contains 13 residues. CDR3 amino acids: CASSERIQSEQYV. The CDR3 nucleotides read TGTGCCAGCAGTGAAAGGATTCAGAGCGAGCAGTACGTC.

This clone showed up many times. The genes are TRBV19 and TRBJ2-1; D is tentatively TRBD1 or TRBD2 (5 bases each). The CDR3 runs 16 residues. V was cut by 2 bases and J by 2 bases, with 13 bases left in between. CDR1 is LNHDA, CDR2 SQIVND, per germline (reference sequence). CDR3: CASSISRGVAYNEQFF. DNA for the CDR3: TGTGCCAGTAGTATATCCCGAGGGGTGGCCTACAATGAGCAGTTCTTC.